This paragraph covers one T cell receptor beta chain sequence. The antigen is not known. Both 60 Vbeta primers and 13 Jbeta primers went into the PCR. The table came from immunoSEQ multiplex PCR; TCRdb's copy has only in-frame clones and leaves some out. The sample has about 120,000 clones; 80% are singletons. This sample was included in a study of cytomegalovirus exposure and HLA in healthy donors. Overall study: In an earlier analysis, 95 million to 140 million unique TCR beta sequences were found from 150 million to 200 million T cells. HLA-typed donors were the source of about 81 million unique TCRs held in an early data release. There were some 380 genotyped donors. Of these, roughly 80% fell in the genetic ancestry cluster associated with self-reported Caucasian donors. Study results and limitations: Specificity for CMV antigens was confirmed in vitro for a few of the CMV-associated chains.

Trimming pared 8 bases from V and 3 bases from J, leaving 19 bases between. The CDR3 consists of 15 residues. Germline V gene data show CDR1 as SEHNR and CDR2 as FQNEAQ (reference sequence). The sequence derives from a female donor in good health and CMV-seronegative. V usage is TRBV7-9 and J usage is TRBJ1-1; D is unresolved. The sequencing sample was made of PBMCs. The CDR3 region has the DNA TGTGCCAGCTTGCCTTGGAGAGGGCGGGACACTGAAGCTTTCTTT. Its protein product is CASLPWRGRDTEAFF.